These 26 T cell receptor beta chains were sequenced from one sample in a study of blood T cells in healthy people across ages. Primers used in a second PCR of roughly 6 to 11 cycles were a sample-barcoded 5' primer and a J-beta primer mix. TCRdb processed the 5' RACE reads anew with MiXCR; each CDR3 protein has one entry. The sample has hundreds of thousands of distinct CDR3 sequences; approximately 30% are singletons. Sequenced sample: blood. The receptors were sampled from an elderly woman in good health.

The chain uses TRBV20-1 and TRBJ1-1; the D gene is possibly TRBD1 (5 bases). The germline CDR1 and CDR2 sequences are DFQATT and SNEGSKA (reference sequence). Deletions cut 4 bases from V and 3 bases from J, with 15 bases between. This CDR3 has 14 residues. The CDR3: CSAIRQPSYTEAFF. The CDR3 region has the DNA TGCAGTGCTATCCGACAGCCCTCTTACACTGAAGCTTTCTTT.

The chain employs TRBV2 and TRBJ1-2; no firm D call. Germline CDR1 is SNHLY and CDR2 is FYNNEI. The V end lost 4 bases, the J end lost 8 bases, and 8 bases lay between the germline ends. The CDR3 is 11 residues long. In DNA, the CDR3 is TGTGCCAGCAGTGGAAACGGGGGCTACACCTTC. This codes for CASSGNGGYTF.

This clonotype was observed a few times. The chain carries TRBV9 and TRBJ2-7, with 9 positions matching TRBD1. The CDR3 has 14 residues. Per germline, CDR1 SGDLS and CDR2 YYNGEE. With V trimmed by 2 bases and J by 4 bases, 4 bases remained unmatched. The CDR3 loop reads CASSVTGGPYEQYF. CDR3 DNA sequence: TGTGCCAGCAGCGTGACAGGGGGACCATACGAGCAGTACTTC.

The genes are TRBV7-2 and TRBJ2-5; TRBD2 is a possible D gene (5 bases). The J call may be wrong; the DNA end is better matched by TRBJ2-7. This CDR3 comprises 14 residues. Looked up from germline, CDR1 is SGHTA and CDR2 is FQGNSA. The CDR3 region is CASSFEGSAYEQYF. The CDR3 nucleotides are TGTGCCAGCAGCTTTGAGGGATCCGCCTACGAGCAGTACTTC.

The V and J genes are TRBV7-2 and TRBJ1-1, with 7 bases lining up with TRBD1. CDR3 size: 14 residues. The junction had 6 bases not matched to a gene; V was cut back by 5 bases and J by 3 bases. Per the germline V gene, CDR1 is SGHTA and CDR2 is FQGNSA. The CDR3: CASSTRDSYTEAFF. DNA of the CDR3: TGTGCCAGCAGCACGAGGGACAGTTACACTGAAGCTTTCTTT.

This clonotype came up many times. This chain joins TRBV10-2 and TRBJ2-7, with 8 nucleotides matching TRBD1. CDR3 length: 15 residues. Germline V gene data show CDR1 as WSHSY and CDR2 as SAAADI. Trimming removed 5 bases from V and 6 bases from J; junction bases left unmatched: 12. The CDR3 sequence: CASSLLDRDRSEQYF. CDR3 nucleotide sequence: TGCGCCAGCAGTCTCCTGGACAGGGATAGGAGCGAGCAGTACTTC.

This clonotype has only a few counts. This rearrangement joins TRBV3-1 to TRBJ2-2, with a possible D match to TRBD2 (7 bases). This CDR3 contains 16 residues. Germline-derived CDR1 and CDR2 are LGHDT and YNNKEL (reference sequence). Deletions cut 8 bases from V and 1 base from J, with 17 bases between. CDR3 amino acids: CASLNMGGGNTGELFF. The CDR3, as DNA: TGTGCCAGCCTAAACATGGGAGGGGGGAACACCGGGGAGCTGTTTTTT.

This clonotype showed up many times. The CDR3 region has the DNA TGCAGTGCTAGAGCTCCGGGACAGGGAAACTACGAGCAGTACTTC. Its translation is CSARAPGQGNYEQYF. The rearrangement uses TRBV20-1 and TRBJ2-7, with 9 bases that match TRBD1. This CDR3 comprises 15 residues. V lost 1 base, J lost 3 bases, and 7 bases stayed unmatched. The V gene's germline CDR1 is DFQATT and CDR2 SNEGSKA (reference sequence).

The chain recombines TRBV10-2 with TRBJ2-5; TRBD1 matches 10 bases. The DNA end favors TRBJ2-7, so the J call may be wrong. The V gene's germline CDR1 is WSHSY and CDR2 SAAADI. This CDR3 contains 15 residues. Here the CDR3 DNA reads TGCGCCAGCAGAACAGCCGGGACAGGGGTATACGAGCAGTACTTC. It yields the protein CASRTAGTGVYEQYF.

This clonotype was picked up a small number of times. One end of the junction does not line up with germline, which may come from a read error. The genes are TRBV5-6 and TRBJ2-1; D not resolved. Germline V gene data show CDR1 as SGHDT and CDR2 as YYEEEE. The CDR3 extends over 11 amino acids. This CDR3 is CANSLLAEQFF. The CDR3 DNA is TGTGCCAACAGCCTTCTTGCGGAGCAGTTCTTC.

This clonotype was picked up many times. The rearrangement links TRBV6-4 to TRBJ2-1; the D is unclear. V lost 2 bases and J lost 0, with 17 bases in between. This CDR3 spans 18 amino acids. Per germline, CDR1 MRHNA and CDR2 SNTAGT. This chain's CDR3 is CASSDIPITLSSYNEQFF. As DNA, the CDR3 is TGTGCCAGCAGTGACATCCCCATAACCTTGAGCTCCTACAATGAGCAGTTCTTC.

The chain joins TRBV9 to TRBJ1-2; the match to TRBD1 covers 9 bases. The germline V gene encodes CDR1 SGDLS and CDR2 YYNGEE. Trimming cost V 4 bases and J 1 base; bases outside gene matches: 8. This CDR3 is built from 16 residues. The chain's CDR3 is CASSPSGTGFNYGYTF. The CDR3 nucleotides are TGTGCCAGCAGCCCCTCCGGGACAGGGTTTAACTATGGCTACACCTTC.

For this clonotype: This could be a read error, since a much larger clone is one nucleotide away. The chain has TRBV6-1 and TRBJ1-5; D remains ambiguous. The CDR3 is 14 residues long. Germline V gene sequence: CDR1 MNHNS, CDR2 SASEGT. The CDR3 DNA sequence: TGTACCAGCAGTGATAAGAATAGCAATCAGCCCCAGCATTTT. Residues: CTSSDKNSNQPQHF.

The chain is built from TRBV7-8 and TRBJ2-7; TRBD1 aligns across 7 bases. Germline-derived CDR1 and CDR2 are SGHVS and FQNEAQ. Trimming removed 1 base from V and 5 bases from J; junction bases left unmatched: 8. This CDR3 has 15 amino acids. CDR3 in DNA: TGTGCCAGCAGCTTAGACCAGACAGGGTGGGACGAGCAGTACTTC. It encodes CASSLDQTGWDEQYF.

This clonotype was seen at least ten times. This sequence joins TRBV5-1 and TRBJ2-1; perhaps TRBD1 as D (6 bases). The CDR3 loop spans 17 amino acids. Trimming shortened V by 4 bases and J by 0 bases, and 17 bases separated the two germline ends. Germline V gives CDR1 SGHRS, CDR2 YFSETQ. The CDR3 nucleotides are TGCGCCAGCAGCGCGTCAAGCAGGGGCAGCTCCTACAATGAGCAGTTCTTC. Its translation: CASSASSRGSSYNEQFF.

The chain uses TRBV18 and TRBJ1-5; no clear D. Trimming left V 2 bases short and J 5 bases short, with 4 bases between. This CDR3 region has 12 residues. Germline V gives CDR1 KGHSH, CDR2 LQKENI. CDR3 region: CASSPSDQPQHF. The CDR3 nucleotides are TGTGCCAGCTCACCATCAGATCAGCCCCAGCATTTT. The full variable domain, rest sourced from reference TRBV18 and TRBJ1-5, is NAGVMQNPRHLVRRRGQEARLRCSPMKGHSHVYWYRQLPEEGLKFMVYLQKENIIDESGMPKERFSAEFPKEGPSILRIQQVVRGDSAAYFCASSPSDQPQHFGDGTRLSIL.

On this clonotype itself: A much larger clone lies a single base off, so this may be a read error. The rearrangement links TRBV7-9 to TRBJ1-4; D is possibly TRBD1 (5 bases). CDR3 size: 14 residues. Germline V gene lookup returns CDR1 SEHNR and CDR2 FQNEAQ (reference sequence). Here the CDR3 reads CASSLRGAGEKRFF. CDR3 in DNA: TGTGCCAGCAGCTTAAGAGGGGCAGGTGAAAAACGGTTTTTT. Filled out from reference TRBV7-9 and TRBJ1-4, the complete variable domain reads DTGVSQNPRHKITKRGQNVTFRCDPISEHNRLYWYRQTLGQGPEFLTYFQNEAQLEKSRLLSDRFSAERPKGSFSTLEIQRTEQGDSAMYLCASSLRGAGEKRFFGSGTQLSVL.

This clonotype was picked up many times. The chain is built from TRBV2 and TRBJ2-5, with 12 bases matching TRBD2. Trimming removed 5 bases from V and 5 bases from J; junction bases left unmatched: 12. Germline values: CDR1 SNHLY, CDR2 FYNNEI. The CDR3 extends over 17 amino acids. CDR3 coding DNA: TGTGCCAGCAGTCAGGGACTAGCGGGCGCGGAGGGGGAGACCCAGTACTTC. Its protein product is CASSQGLAGAEGETQYF.

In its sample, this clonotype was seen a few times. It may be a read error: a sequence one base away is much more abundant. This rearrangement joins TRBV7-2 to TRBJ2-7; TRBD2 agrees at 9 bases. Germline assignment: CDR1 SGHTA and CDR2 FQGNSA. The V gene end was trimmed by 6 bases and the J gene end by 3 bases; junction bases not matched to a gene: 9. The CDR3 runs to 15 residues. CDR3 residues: CASSSRAGGRYEQYF. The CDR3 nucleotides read TGTGCCAGCAGTTCCCGGGCGGGGGGGCGCTACGAGCAGTACTTC.

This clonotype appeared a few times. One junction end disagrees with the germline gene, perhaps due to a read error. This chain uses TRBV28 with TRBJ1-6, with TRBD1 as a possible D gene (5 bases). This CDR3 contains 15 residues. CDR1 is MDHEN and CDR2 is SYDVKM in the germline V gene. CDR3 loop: CASGPWDSNNSPLHF. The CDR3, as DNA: TGTGCCAGCGGACCTTGGGACTCCAATAATTCACCCCTCCACTTT.

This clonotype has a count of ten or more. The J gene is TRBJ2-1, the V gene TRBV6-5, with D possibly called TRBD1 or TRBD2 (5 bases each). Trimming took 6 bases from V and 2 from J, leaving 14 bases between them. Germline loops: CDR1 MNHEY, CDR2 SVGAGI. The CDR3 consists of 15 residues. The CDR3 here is CASSRDGPAYNEQFF. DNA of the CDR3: TGTGCCAGCAGCCGGGACGGACCGGCCTACAATGAGCAGTTCTTC.

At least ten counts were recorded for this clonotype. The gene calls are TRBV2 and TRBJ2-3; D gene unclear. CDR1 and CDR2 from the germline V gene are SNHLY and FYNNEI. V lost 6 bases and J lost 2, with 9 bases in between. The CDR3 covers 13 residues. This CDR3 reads CASRPRHTDTQYF. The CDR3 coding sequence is TGTGCCAGCAGGCCCCGGCACACAGATACGCAGTATTTT.

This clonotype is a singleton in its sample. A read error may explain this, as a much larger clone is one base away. The CDR3 is CASSLGGGSGEKLFF. Here the CDR3 DNA reads TGTGCCAGCAGTTTAGGGGGGGGGAGTGGAGAAAAACTGTTTTTT. The V call is TRBV12-3 or TRBV12-4, the J call TRBJ1-4; tentative D call: TRBD1 (5 bases). The ends were cut back, 1 base at V and 8 bases at J, with 14 bases in the middle. This CDR3 has 15 residues.

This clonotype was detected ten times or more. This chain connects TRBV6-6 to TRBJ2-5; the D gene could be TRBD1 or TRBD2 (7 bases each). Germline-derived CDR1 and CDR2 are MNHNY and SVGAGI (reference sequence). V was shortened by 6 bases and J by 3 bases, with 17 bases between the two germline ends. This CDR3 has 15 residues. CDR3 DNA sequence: TGTGCCAGCAGGAAAGACAGGGCGGGAGAAGAGACCCAGTACTTC. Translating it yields CASRKDRAGEETQYF.

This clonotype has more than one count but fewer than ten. CDR3 bases: TGTGCCAGCAGTCCCCCCGGACAGCTGGGGACAGATACGCAGTATTTT. Translated: CASSPPGQLGTDTQYF. This rearrangement joins TRBV28 to TRBJ2-3; maybe TRBD1 (6 bases). This CDR3 contains 16 residues. V dropped 5 bases and J dropped 3 bases, with 18 bases sitting between them. Per germline, CDR1 MDHEN and CDR2 SYDVKM. The full variable domain, its missing parts supplied by reference TRBV28 and TRBJ2-3, is DVKVTQSSRYLVKRTGEKVFLECVQDMDHENMFWYRQDPGLGLRLIYFSYDVKMKEKGDIPEGYSVSREKKERFSLILESASTNQTSMYLCASSPPGQLGTDTQYFGPGTRLTVL.

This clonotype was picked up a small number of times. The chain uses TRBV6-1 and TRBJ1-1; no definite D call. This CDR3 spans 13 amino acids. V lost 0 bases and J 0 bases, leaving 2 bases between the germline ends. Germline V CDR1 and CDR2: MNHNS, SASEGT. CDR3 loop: CASSEAVNTEAFF. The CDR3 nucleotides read TGTGCCAGCAGTGAAGCGGTGAACACTGAAGCTTTCTTT.